This record concerns one TCR beta chain sequence. Unmatched junction bases numbered 13, after V lost 2 bases and J lost 8 bases. Looked up from germline, CDR1 is SNHLY and CDR2 is FYNNEI. The CDR3 totals 17 residues. The data derive from a study of blood T cell repertoires in COVID-19. Some clones are missing from TCRdb's copy, which holds only in-frame ones; the method was immunoSEQ multiplex PCR. The sample holds approximately 30,000 clones, 75% to 95% seen once. The chain recombines TRBV2 with TRBJ1-4; 8 bases map to TRBD1. The sample was peripheral blood. The origin of this receptor is a human donor with active COVID-19. The donor label of this sample is uncertain. The CDR3 region has the DNA TGTGCCAGCAGTGAACCCCGACGGACAGGGAAGGGGGAAAAACTGTTTTTT. The encoded protein is CASSEPRRTGKGEKLFF.